What follows are 30 T cell receptor beta chains derived from one specimen sequenced in a study of cytomegalovirus exposure and HLA in healthy donors. Amplification used 60 Vbeta primers and 13 Jbeta primers. Measured with immunoSEQ multiplex PCR; TCRdb has only the in-frame clones, and not every one. The table includes approximately 140,000 clones, 78% detected once. The sample comprised PBMCs. The receptors stem from a male donor in good health and CMV-seronegative.

The gene calls are TRBV9 and TRBJ2-5; D call uncertain. This CDR3 spans 14 amino acids. Trimming took off 0 bases at V and 4 bases at J, with 10 bases between the two ends. Germline V gene lookup returns CDR1 SGDLS and CDR2 YYNGEE. The DNA of the CDR3 is TGTGCCAGCAGCGTAGAGTCGGCAGGAGAGACCCAGTACTTC. Its protein product is CASSVESAGETQYF.

The chain has TRBV30 and TRBJ1-3, with a tentative D call TRBD1 (5 bases). V was clipped by 0 bases and J by 0 bases, with 12 bases between them. Germline loops: CDR1 GTSNPN, CDR2 SVGIG (reference sequence). This CDR3 comprises 16 residues. CDR3 loop: CAWSVLGASSGNTIYF. CDR3 in DNA: TGTGCCTGGAGTGTCCTTGGGGCATCCTCTGGAAACACCATATATTTT.

The chain joins TRBV5-1 to TRBJ1-2; 9 bases map to TRBD1. V shed 4 bases, J shed 1 base, and the junction held 2 bases outside the gene matches. The CDR3 has 14 residues. Germline V gene lookup returns CDR1 SGHRS and CDR2 YFSETQ. CDR3 in amino acids: CASSRDRDNYGYTF. The DNA of the CDR3 is TGCGCCAGCAGCCGGGACAGGGATAACTATGGCTACACCTTC. The full variable domain, rest sourced from reference TRBV5-1 and TRBJ1-2, is KAGVTQTPRYLIKTRGQQVTLSCSPISGHRSVSWYQQTPGQGLQFLFEYFSETQRNKGNFPGRFSGRQFSNSRSEMNVSTLELGDSALYLCASSRDRDNYGYTFGSGTRLTVV.

This clone was seen only once. V and J are TRBV5-4 and TRBJ2-5; D is perhaps TRBD2 (6 bases). CDR3 size: 14 residues. V gave up 4 bases and J gave up 4 bases, with 14 bases separating them. Germline V gives CDR1 SGHNT, CDR2 YYREEE (reference sequence). CDR3 DNA: TGTGCCAGCAGCCCGGAGGGTTATGGAGAGACCCAGTACTTC. This gives the protein CASSPEGYGETQYF.

The chain is built from TRBV4-1 and TRBJ2-7, with 8 bases aligning to TRBD2. From germline, CDR1 is MGHRA and CDR2 YSYEKL. With V trimmed by 1 base and J by 2 bases, 4 bases remained unmatched. The CDR3 covers 15 residues. The CDR3 DNA reads as TGCGCCAGCAGCCAAGGAGCGGGAGTTACCTACGAGCAGTACTTC. Protein: CASSQGAGVTYEQYF.

The rearrangement links TRBV30 to TRBJ1-2; no clear D. Germline values: CDR1 GTSNPN, CDR2 SVGIG (reference sequence). Trimming left V 4 bases short and J 5 bases short, with 11 bases between. There are 12 residues in the CDR3. The CDR3 here is CAWTATEYGYTF. DNA of the CDR3: TGTGCCTGGACGGCCACAGAATATGGCTACACCTTC.

The chain recombines TRBV19 with TRBJ2-1; 9 positions agree with TRBD2. Germline trimming cut 6 bases from V and 9 bases from J; bases unmatched to any gene: 6. This CDR3 contains 13 residues. Germline V gene lookup returns CDR1 LNHDA and CDR2 SQIVND (reference sequence). The CDR3 DNA sequence: TGTGCCAGTAGGCTAGCGGGGTTCTTTGAGCAGTTCTTC. Translated: CASRLAGFFEQFF.

V is TRBV18 and J is TRBJ2-7; maybe TRBD1 (6 bases). The CDR3 consists of 15 residues. Germline V lookup: CDR1 KGHSH, CDR2 LQKENI. Trimming took off 2 bases at V and 0 bases at J, with 11 bases between the two ends. The CDR3 here is CASSPGGKSSYEQYF. The CDR3 DNA is TGTGCCAGCTCACCAGGGGGCAAAAGCTCCTACGAGCAGTACTTC.

As to this clone: A junction boundary mismatches the germline segment, possibly from a read error. The rearrangement uses TRBV4-1 and TRBJ2-2; maybe TRBD1 (5 bases). The length of the CDR3 is 15 residues. Germline CDR1 is MGHRA and CDR2 is YSYEKL. CDR3 loop: CASGQDGAYTGELFF. CDR3 bases: TGCGCCAGCGGCCAAGATGGGGCCTACACCGGGGAGCTGTTTTTT.

The CDR3 region has the DNA TGTGCCAGCAGCTCGTCTTTGTCAGGGGGCCGAACCGGGGAGCTGTTTTTT. Protein: CASSSSLSGGRTGELFF. The J gene is TRBJ2-2, the V gene TRBV7-6; 8 bases line up with TRBD1. Per the germline V gene, CDR1 is SGHVS and CDR2 is FNYEAQ. The length of the CDR3 is 17 residues. V shed 4 bases, J shed 5 bases, and the junction held 12 bases outside the gene matches.

A few counts support this clone. DNA of the CDR3: TGCGCCAGCAGCCATGGAACCGGGACAGGGGACACTGAAGCTTTCTTT. Protein: CASSHGTGTGDTEAFF. The V call is TRBV4-3, the J call TRBJ1-1; TRBD1 matches 10 bases. J lost 3 bases, V lost 3 bases, and 7 bases had no gene match. Germline loops: CDR1 LGHNA, CDR2 YSLEER. The CDR3 spans 16 residues.

DNA for the CDR3: TGTGCCAGCAGCCCCCACTTGGCGGGGGGAGGTTCCAATGAGCAGTTCTTC. This gives the protein CASSPHLAGGGSNEQFF. The chain uses TRBV7-2 and TRBJ2-1, with TRBD2 matching over 8 bases. This CDR3 has 17 amino acids. Trimming removed 5 bases from V and 6 bases from J; junction bases left unmatched: 15. Germline V lookup: CDR1 SGHTA, CDR2 FQGNSA.

V gene TRBV15 combines with J gene TRBJ1-5; no clear D gene. The ends were cut back, 1 base at V and 6 bases at J, with 13 bases in the middle. The germline V gene has CDR1 LNHNV and CDR2 YYDKDF (reference sequence). This CDR3 has 15 amino acids. CDR3 sequence (DNA): TGTGCCACCAGCAGAGGGCGAGGGATGGTTCAGCCCCAGCATTTT. Amino acids: CATSRGRGMVQPQHF.

The rearrangement links TRBV13 to TRBJ2-5; 11 nucleotides align to TRBD2. The germline CDR1 and CDR2 sequences are PRHDT and FYEKMQ (reference sequence). V lost 3 bases, J lost 5 bases, and 17 bases stayed unmatched. The CDR3 contains 19 residues. As DNA, the CDR3 is TGTGCCAGCAGCTTCTCGGACGGCGATAGCGGGGGGGATGAGGAGACCCAGTACTTC. The encoded protein is CASSFSDGDSGGDEETQYF.

The chain employs TRBV7-2 and TRBJ2-7; D remains ambiguous. The germline gives CDR1 SGHTA, CDR2 FQGNSA. The CDR3 is 12 residues long. V was pared by 1 base and J by 5 bases, with 6 bases between. CDR3 bases: TGTGCCAGCAGCTTAGAGCCCCACGAGCAGTACTTC. It encodes CASSLEPHEQYF.

The chain combines TRBV30 with TRBJ1-1, with a weak D call TRBD1 (6 bases). Trimming took 2 bases from V and 0 from J, leaving 10 bases between them. CDR1 and CDR2 (germline): GTSNPN, SVGIG (reference sequence). The CDR3 runs 14 residues. The CDR3 sequence is CAWSPGQLNTEAFF. The CDR3 coding sequence is TGTGCCTGGAGTCCTGGACAGTTGAACACTGAAGCTTTCTTT.

This rearrangement joins TRBV25-1 to TRBJ2-2, with TRBD2 matching 14 bases. Germline-derived CDR1 and CDR2 are MGHDK and SYGVNS. CDR3 length equals 18 residues. After removal of 8 bases from V and 5 bases from J, the junction contained 13 bases not matched to a gene. CDR3 region: CASDPGLAGAWGTGELFF. CDR3 nucleotides: TGTGCCAGCGACCCGGGACTAGCGGGGGCCTGGGGGACCGGGGAGCTGTTTTTT.

This clone was counted a few times. V is TRBV5-1 and J is TRBJ2-2; TRBD2 agrees at 11 bases. With V trimmed by 2 bases and J by 1 base, 1 base remained unmatched. Germline V gene data show CDR1 as SGHRS and CDR2 as YFSETQ. This CDR3 region has 16 residues. The CDR3 here is CASSFGTSGNTGELFF. As DNA, the CDR3 is TGCGCCAGCAGCTTTGGGACTAGCGGGAACACCGGGGAGCTGTTTTTT.

The rearrangement links TRBV7-9 to TRBJ1-3; no firm D call. This CDR3 is built from 14 residues. Germline-derived CDR1 and CDR2 are SEHNR and FQNEAQ (reference sequence). V was clipped by 5 bases and J by 4 bases, with 12 bases between them. The CDR3 coding sequence is TGTGCCAGCAGCCTTACAGATATCGGAAACACCATATATTTT. Residues: CASSLTDIGNTIYF.

This chain links TRBV6-5 with TRBJ2-7, with TRBD1 matching over 7 bases. The CDR3 sequence is 13 residues long. Germline loops: CDR1 MNHEY, CDR2 SVGAGI. Trimming cost V 4 bases and J 6 bases; bases outside gene matches: 6. CDR3: CASSFWTGSEQYF. The CDR3 DNA follows: TGTGCCAGCAGTTTTTGGACAGGTTCCGAGCAGTACTTC.

The gene calls are TRBV11-1 and TRBJ2-1, with 15 bases lining up with TRBD2. Germline V lookup: CDR1 SGHAT, CDR2 FQDESV (reference sequence). The CDR3 covers 16 residues. The V and J ends lost 4 bases and 6 bases, in that order; junction bases with no gene match: 4. CDR3 amino acids: CASSSRTSGGANEQFF. The DNA of the CDR3 is TGTGCCAGCAGCTCCCGGACTAGCGGGGGGGCCAATGAGCAGTTCTTC.

This clone came up once. The chain has TRBV29-1 and TRBJ1-5, with 7 positions matching TRBD1. The J segment lost 0 bases and the V segment lost 6 bases, leaving 11 bases of the junction unmatched. The CDR3 runs to 16 residues. CDR1 is SQVTM and CDR2 is ANQGSEA in the germline V gene. The CDR3 region is CSVAGTVDDSNQPQHF. For the CDR3, the DNA is TGCAGCGTGGCCGGGACAGTAGATGATAGCAATCAGCCCCAGCATTTT.

V gene TRBV27 combines with J gene TRBJ1-2; D may be TRBD1 (6 bases). Trimming left V 7 bases short and J 4 bases short, with 16 bases between. The CDR3 has 14 residues. In germline, CDR1 is MNHEY, CDR2 SMNVEV (reference sequence). CDR3 sequence reads: CASKGGGLSYGYTF. For the CDR3, the DNA is TGTGCCAGCAAGGGGGGGGGCCTAAGCTATGGCTACACCTTC.

The rearrangement links TRBV6-4 to TRBJ2-3; unclear D gene. V gave up 4 bases and J gave up 4 bases, with 9 bases separating them. Germline assignment: CDR1 MRHNA and CDR2 SNTAGT. The CDR3 covers 13 residues. The chain's CDR3 is CASSVSHADTQYF. In DNA form, the CDR3 reads TGTGCCAGCAGTGTCTCACACGCAGATACGCAGTATTTT.

This clone showed up just once. The CDR3 DNA is TGTGCCAGCAGTTTATCTTGGGGGACTCAAGAGACCCAGTACTTC. It codes for CASSLSWGTQETQYF. The V call is TRBV27, the J call TRBJ2-5; a weak D match, TRBD2 (6 bases). There are 15 residues in the CDR3. Looked up from germline, CDR1 is MNHEY and CDR2 is SMNVEV (reference sequence). V lost 0 bases and J 2 bases, leaving 10 bases between the germline ends.

V usage is TRBV27 and J usage is TRBJ1-5; 11 bases are a match to TRBD1. Looked up from germline, CDR1 is MNHEY and CDR2 is SMNVEV (reference sequence). The CDR3 totals 15 residues. J was trimmed by 4 bases and V by 5 bases; bases with no gene match: 4. DNA for the CDR3: TGTGCCAGCAGTCTCGGGACAGGGGGGAATCAGCCCCAGCATTTT. Protein sequence: CASSLGTGGNQPQHF.

This clone was detected once. This chain uses TRBV6-5 with TRBJ2-3; no definite D call. With 2 bases removed from V and 1 base from J, the gap between germline ends came to 7 bases. CDR3 length equals 14 residues. Per germline, CDR1 MNHEY and CDR2 SVGAGI. CDR3 sequence reads: CASSYQVGTDTQYF. DNA of the CDR3: TGTGCCAGCAGTTACCAGGTGGGCACAGATACGCAGTATTTT.

This chain connects TRBV5-1 to TRBJ2-6, with 7 bases fitting TRBD1. After removal of 4 bases from V and 4 bases from J, the junction contained 5 bases not matched to a gene. Germline V lookup: CDR1 SGHRS, CDR2 YFSETQ. The CDR3 extends over 15 amino acids. CDR3 amino acids: CASSRQGPGANVLTF. CDR3 bases: TGCGCCAGCAGCCGACAGGGACCCGGGGCCAACGTCCTGACTTTC.

The V call is TRBV11-2, the J call TRBJ2-7; 7 bases fit TRBD1. V gave up 3 bases and J gave up 3 bases; unmatched junction bases: 8. This CDR3 is 15 amino acids long. Germline V gene data show CDR1 as SGHAT and CDR2 as FQNNGV. The CDR3 DNA reads as TGTGCCAGCAGCTTGGGGACAGTGCCCGACTACGAGCAGTACTTC. This sequence encodes CASSLGTVPDYEQYF.

This clone was seen a handful of times. The chain couples TRBV19 to TRBJ1-2; 7 bases match TRBD1. CDR1 is LNHDA and CDR2 is SQIVND in the germline V gene (reference sequence). The CDR3 covers 14 residues. J gave up 1 base and V 6 bases, and 5 bases lay outside the gene matches. CDR3 sequence reads: CASSLGTDNYGYTF. The CDR3 DNA reads TGTGCCAGTAGCCTCGGGACAGATAACTATGGCTACACCTTC. The full variable domain, in which reference TRBV19 and TRBJ1-2 provide the parts outside the CDR3, is DGGITQSPKYLFRKEGQNVTLSCEQNLNHDAMYWYRQDPGQGLRLIYYSQIVNDFQKGDIAEGYSVSREKKESFPLTVTSAQKNPTAFYLCASSLGTDNYGYTFGSGTRLTVV.